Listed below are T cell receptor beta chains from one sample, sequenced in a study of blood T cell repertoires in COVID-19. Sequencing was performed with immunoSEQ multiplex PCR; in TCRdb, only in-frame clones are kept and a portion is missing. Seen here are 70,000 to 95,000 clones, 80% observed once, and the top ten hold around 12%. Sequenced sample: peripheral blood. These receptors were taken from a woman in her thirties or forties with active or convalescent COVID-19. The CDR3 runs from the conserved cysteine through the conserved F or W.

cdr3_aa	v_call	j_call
CASIPSGGRFEKLFF	TRBV28	TRBJ1-4
CASSYADRVIYEQYF	TRBV6-6	TRBJ2-7
CASSQEAYTGELFF	TRBV4-3	TRBJ2-2
CASSETSGAYNEQFF	TRBV6-4	TRBJ2-1
CAWSVLGQGAEKLFF	TRBV30	TRBJ1-4
CASSLVGGINEKLFF	TRBV27	TRBJ1-4
CASSASGTSEAFF	TRBV10-1	TRBJ1-1
CASSENAGLAGSWGTQYF	TRBV6-4	TRBJ2-3
CASSLGAGDGSPLHF	TRBV5-5	TRBJ1-6
CASSQGSWPSGGETQYF	TRBV4-2	TRBJ2-5
CASSLGHVSYEQYF	TRBV7-8	TRBJ2-7
CASSPEGVGTDTQYF	TRBV7-3	TRBJ2-3
CAIKRGSENTIYF	TRBV10-3	TRBJ1-3
CASSSRLAGGEETQYF	TRBV7-2	TRBJ2-5
CASSAEVNEQYF	TRBV7-9	TRBJ2-7
CASSTGTSGRLSEQYF	TRBV10-1	TRBJ2-7
CASSFGGGGGEQYF	TRBV28	TRBJ2-7
CASRPSAGNNYGYTF	TRBV28	TRBJ1-2
CASGRRGQERSPLHF	TRBV7-2	TRBJ1-6
CASSPWDGRGSYEQYF	TRBV21-1	TRBJ2-7
CAISEPGTGENIQYF	TRBV10-3	TRBJ2-4
CASSPPGTGISEQYF	TRBV9	TRBJ2-7
CAISSGQGNEQYF	TRBV10-3	TRBJ2-7
CASSGYRGNQPQHF	TRBV19	TRBJ1-5
CATSKPGLASYNEQFF	TRBV15	TRBJ2-1
CASRTGLAGSQETQYF	TRBV11-3	TRBJ2-5
CASSDDFGGTEAFF	TRBV6-1	TRBJ1-1
CASSPGGYGYTF	TRBV11-2	TRBJ1-2
CATSRQGSGANVLTF	TRBV15	TRBJ2-6
CASSSGTAIAYEQYF	TRBV5-1	TRBJ2-7
CASSLETGLAGVNSYEQYF	TRBV7-9	TRBJ2-7
CASVPASKGYNEQFF	TRBV12-5	TRBJ2-1
CASSPFWTGSVTEAFF	TRBV9	TRBJ1-1
CAISLGANTGELFF	TRBV10-3	TRBJ2-2
CASSTKARGLAGEKTQYF	TRBV27	TRBJ2-5
CASSQGTSLAGVLSGANVLTF	TRBV4-3	TRBJ2-6
CASGLVTGTGNTIYF	TRBV12-5	TRBJ1-3
CASSLTGGETQYF	TRBV7-9	TRBJ2-5
CASSLDDSRAKNIQYF	TRBV11-2	TRBJ2-4
CASSLVPFGVEETQYF	TRBV7-9	TRBJ2-5
CASSSFTGARGEKLFF	TRBV11-2	TRBJ1-4
CASSWTVDNEQFF	TRBV28	TRBJ2-1
CASSTGAADTQYF	TRBV7-3	TRBJ2-3
CASSLLAGGTDTQYF	TRBV18	TRBJ2-3
CASSGLAGGTFSYEQYF	TRBV18	TRBJ2-7
CASSQDWQGGTGELFF	TRBV4-3	TRBJ2-2
CASSSSLTRGTGELFF	TRBV5-4	TRBJ2-2
CATQRGGESNQPQHF	TRBV10-3	TRBJ1-5